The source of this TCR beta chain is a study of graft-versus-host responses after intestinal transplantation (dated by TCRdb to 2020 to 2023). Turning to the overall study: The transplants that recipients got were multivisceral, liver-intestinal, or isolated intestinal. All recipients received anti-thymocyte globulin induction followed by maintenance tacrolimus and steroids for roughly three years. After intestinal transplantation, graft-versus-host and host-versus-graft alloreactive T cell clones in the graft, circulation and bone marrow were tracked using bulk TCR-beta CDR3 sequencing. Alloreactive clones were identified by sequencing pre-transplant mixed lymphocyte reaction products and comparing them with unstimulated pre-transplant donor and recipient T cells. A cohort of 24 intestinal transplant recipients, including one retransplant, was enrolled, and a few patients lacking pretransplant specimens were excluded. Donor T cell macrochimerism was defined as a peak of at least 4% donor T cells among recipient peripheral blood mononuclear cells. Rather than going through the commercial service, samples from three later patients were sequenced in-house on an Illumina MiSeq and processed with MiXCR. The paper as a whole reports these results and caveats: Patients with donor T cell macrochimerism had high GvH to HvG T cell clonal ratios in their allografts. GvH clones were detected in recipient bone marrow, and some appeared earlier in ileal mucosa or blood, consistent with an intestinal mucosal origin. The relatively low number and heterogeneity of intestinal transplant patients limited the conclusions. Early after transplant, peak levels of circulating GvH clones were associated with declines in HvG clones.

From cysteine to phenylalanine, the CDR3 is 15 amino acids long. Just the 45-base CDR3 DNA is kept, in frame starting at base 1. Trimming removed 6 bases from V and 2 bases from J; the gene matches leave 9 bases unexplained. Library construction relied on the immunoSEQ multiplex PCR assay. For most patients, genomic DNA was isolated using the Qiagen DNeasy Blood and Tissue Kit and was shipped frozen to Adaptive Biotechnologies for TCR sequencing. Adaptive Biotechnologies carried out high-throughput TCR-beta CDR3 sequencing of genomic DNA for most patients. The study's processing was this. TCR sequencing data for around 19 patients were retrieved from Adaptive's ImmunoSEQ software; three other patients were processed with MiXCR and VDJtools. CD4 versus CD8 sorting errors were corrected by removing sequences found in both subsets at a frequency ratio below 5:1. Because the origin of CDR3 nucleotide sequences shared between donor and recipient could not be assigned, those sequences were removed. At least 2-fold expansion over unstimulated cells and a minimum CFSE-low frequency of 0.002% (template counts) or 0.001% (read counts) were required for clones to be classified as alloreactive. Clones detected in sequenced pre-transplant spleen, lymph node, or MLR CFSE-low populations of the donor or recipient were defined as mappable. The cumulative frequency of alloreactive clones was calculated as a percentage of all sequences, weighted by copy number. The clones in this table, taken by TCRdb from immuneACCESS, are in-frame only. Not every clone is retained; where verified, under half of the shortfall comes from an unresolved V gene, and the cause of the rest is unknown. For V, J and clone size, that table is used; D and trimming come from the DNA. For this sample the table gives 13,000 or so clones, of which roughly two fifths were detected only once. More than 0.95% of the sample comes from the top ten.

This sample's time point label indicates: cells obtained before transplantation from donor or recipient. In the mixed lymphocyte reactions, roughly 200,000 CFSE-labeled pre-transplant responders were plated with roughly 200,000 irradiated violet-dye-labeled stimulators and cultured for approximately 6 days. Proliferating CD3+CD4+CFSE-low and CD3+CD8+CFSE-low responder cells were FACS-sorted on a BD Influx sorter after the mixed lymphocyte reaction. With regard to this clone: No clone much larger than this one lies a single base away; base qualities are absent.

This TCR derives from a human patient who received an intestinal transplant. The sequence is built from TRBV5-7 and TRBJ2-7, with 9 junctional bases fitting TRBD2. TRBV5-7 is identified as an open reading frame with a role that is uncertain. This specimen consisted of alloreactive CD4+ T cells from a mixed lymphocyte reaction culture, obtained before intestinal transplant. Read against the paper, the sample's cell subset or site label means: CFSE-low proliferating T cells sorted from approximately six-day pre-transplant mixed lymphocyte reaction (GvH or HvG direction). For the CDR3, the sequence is CASILLTSGTYEQYF. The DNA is TGTGCCAGCATCCTCCTGACTAGCGGAACCTACGAGCAGTACTTC.